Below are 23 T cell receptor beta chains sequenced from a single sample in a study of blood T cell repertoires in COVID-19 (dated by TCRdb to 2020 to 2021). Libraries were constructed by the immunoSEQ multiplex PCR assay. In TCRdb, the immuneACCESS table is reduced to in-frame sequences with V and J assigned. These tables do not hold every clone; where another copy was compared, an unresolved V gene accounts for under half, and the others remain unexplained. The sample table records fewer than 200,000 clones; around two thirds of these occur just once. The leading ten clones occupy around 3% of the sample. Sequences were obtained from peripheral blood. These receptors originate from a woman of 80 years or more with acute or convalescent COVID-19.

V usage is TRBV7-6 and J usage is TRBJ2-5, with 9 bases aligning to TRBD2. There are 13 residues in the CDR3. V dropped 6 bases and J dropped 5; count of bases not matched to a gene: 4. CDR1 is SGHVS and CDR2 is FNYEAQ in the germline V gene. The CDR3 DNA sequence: TGTGCCAGCAGTCCGGCGGGAGGGGAGACCCAGTACTTC. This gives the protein CASSPAGGETQYF.

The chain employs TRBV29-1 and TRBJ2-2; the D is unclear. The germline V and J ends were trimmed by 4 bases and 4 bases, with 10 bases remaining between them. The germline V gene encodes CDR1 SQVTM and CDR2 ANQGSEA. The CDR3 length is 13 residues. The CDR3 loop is CSVGLRLTGELFF. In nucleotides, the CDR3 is TGCAGCGTTGGTCTCAGGCTCACCGGGGAGCTGTTTTTT.

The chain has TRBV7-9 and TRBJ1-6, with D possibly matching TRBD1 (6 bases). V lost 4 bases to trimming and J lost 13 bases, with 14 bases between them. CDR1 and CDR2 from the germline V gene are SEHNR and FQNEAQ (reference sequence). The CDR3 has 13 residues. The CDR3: CASSSRGGGPLHF. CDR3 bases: TGTGCCAGCAGCTCTAGGGGAGGGGGGCCCCTCCACTTT.

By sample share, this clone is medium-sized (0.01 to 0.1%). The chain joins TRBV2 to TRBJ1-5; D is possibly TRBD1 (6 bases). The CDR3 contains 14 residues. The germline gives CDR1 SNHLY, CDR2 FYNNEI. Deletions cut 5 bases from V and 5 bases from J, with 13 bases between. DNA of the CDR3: TGTGCCAGCAGTACAGGGTCTCGGGATCAGCCCCAGCATTTT. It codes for CASSTGSRDQPQHF.

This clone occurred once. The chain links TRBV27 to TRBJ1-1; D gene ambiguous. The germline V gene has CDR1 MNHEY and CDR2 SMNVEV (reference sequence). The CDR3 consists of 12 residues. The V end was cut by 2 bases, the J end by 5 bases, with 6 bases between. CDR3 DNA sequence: TGTGCCAGCAGTTTAGAGCGGACTGAAGCTTTCTTT. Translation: CASSLERTEAFF.

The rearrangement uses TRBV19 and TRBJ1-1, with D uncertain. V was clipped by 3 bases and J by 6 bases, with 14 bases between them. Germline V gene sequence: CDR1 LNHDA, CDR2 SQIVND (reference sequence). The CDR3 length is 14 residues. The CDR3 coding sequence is TGTGCCAGTAGTATCGGAGGGATAATCCCTGAAGCTTTCTTT. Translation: CASSIGGIIPEAFF.

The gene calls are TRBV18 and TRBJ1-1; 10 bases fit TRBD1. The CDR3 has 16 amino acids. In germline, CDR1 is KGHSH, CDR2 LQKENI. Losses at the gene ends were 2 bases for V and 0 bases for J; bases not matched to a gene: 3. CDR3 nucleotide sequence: TGTGCCAGCTCACCAGGACAGGGGGACCTGAACACTGAAGCTTTCTTT. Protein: CASSPGQGDLNTEAFF.

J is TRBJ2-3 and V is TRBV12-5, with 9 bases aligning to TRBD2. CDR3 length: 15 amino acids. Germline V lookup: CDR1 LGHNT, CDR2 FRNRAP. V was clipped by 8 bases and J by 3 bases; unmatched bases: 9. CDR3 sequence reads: CASRPGTSLTDTQYF. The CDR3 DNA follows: TGTGCTAGTAGACCCGGGACTAGCTTGACAGATACGCAGTATTTT.

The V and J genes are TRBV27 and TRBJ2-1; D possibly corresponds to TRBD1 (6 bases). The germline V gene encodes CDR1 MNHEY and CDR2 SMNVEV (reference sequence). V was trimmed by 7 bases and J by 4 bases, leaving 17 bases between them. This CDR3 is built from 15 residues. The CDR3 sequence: CASIRGGGQYNEQFF. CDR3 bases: TGTGCCAGCATTCGGGGTGGGGGACAATACAATGAGCAGTTCTTC.

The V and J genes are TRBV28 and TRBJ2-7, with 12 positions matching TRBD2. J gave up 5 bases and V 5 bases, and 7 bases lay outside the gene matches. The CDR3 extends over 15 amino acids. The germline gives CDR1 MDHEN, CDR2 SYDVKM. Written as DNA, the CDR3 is TGTGCCAGCAGTACCAGGACTAGCGGGAAGGACGAGCAGTACTTC. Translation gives CASSTRTSGKDEQYF.

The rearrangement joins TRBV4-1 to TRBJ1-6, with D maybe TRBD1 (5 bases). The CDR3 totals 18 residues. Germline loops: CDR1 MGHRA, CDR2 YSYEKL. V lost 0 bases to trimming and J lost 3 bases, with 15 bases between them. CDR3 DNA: TGCGCCAGCAGCCAAGAAGGAGCAGGGCCCCTCTATAATTCACCCCTCCACTTT. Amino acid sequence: CASSQEGAGPLYNSPLHF.

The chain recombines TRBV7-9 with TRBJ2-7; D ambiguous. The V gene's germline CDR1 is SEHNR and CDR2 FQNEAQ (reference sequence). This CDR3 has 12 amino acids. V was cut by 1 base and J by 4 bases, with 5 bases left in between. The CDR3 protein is CASSLDPYEQYF. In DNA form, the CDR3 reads TGTGCCAGCAGCTTAGATCCGTACGAGCAGTACTTC.

This CDR3 reads CASRTGLEQPQHF. DNA for the CDR3: TGTGCCAGCAGAACAGGATTGGAGCAGCCCCAGCATTTT. V is TRBV12-3 or TRBV12-4 and J is TRBJ1-5, with TRBD1 as a possible D gene (5 bases). The CDR3 covers 13 residues. V was pared by 6 bases and J by 7 bases, with 13 bases between.

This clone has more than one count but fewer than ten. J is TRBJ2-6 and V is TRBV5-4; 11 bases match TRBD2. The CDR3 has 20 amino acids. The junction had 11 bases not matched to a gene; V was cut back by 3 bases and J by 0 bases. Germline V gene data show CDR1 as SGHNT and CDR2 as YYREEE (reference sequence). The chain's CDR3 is CASSWGASSGRSSGANVLTF. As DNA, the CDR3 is TGTGCCAGCAGCTGGGGGGCTTCTAGCGGGAGGAGCTCTGGGGCCAACGTCCTGACTTTC.

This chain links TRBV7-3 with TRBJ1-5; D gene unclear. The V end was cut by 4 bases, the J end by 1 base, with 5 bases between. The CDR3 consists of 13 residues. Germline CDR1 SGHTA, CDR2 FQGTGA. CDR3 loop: CASSSQSNQPQHF. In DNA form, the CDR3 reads TGTGCCAGCAGCTCCCAGAGCAATCAGCCCCAGCATTTT. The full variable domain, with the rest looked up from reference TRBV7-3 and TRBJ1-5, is GAGVSQTPSNKVTEKGKYVELRCDPISGHTALYWYRQSLGQGPEFLIYFQGTGAADDSGLPNDRFFAVRPEGSVSTLKIQRTERGDSAVYLCASSSQSNQPQHFGDGTRLSIL.

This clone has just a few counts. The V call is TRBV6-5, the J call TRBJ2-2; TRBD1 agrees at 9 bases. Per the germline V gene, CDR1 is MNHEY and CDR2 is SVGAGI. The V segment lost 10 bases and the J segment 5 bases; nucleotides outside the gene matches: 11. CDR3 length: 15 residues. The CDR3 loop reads CATRNSQGATGELFF. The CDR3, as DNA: TGTGCCACCCGGAATTCACAGGGGGCAACCGGGGAGCTGTTTTTT.

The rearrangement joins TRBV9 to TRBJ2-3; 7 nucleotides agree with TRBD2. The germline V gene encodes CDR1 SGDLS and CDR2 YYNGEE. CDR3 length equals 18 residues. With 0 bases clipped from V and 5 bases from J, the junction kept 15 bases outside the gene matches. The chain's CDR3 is CASSVASPPSVAGDTQYF. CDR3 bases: TGTGCCAGCAGCGTAGCTAGTCCCCCCTCGGTAGCGGGAGATACGCAGTATTTT. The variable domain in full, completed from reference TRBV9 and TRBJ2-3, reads DSGVTQTPKHLITATGQRVTLRCSPRSGDLSVYWYQQSLDQGLQFLIQYYNGEERAKGNILERFSAQQFPDLHSELNLSSLELGDSALYFCASSVASPPSVAGDTQYFGPGTRLTVL.

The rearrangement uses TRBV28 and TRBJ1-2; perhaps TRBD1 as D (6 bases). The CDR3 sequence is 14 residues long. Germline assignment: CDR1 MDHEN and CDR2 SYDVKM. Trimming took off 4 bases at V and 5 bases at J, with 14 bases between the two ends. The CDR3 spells CASSSHGTLYGYTF. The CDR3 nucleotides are TGTGCCAGCAGTTCACACGGGACACTGTATGGCTACACCTTC.

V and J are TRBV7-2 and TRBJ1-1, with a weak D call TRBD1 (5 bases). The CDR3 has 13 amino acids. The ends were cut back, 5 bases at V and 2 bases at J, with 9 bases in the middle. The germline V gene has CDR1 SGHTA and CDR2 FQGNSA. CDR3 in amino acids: CASSVDTNTEAFF. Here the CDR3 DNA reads TGTGCCAGCAGCGTGGACACAAACACTGAAGCTTTCTTT.

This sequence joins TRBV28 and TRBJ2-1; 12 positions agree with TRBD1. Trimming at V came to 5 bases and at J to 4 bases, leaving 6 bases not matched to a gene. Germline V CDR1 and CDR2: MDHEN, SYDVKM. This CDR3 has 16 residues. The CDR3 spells CASSPWGQGAYNEQFF. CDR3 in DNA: TGTGCCAGCAGTCCCTGGGGACAGGGGGCTTACAATGAGCAGTTCTTC.

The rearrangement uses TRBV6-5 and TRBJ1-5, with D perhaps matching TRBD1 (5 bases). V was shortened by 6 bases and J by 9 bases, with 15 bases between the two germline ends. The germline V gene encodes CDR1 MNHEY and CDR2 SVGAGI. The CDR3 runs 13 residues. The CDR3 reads CASSPQGYRPQHF. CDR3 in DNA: TGTGCCAGCAGCCCGCAGGGATACCGGCCCCAGCATTTT.

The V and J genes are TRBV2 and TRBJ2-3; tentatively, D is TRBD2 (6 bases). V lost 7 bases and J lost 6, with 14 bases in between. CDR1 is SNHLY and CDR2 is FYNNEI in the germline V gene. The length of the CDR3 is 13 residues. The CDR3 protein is CASKVEGEDTQYF. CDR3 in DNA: TGTGCCAGCAAAGTGGAGGGCGAGGATACGCAGTATTTT.

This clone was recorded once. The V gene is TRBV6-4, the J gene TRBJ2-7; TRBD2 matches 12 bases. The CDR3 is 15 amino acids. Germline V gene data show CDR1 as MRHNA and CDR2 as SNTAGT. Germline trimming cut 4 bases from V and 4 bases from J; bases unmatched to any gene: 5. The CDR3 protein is CASSVLAGGGYEQYF. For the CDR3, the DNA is TGTGCCAGCAGTGTACTAGCGGGAGGAGGGTACGAGCAGTACTTC.